This entry lists 8 T cell receptor beta chains sequenced from one sample in a study of T cell changes during pregnancy in multiple sclerosis. The data were produced by immunoSEQ multiplex PCR, yet TCRdb's version contains in-frame clones alone and is incomplete. The profile shows roughly 97,000 clones, over 75% of them singletons. Specimen: peripheral blood, collected in the second trimester of pregnancy. These receptors were obtained from a female donor in good health, enrolled as a control in a pregnancy study.

This chain connects TRBV6-1 to TRBJ2-5; D is perhaps TRBD2 (7 bases). The germline V and J ends were trimmed by 2 bases and 6 bases, with 19 bases remaining between them. Germline V gene sequence: CDR1 MNHNS, CDR2 SASEGT. The CDR3 loop spans 16 amino acids. CDR3 sequence: CASSERRGHYEKTQYF. The CDR3 region has the DNA TGTGCCAGCAGTGAACGGCGGGGGCACTATGAGAAGACCCAGTACTTC.

This chain joins TRBV10-3 and TRBJ1-5, with no clear D. With 3 bases removed from V and 0 bases from J, the gap between germline ends came to 6 bases. Germline-derived CDR1 and CDR2 are ENHRY and SYGVKD. The CDR3 is 14 residues long. The CDR3 reads CAISDPHSNQPQHF. In DNA, the CDR3 is TGTGCCATCAGTGACCCACATAGCAATCAGCCCCAGCATTTT.

This clone appeared once. The chain couples TRBV5-1 to TRBJ1-5, with TRBD1 matching over 8 bases. The CDR3 spans 15 residues. J lost 0 bases, V lost 3 bases, and 2 bases had no gene match. Germline V lookup: CDR1 SGHRS, CDR2 YFSETQ. CDR3 sequence: CASSWGTGSNQPQHF. The CDR3 DNA is TGCGCCAGCAGCTGGGGGACAGGTAGCAATCAGCCCCAGCATTTT.

This rearrangement joins TRBV28 to TRBJ2-5; the match to TRBD1 covers 11 bases. The length of the CDR3 is 14 residues. CDR1 and CDR2 (germline): MDHEN, SYDVKM. Trimming at V came to 6 bases and at J to 4 bases, leaving 4 bases not matched to a gene. The CDR3 coding sequence is TGTGCCAGCAGGAGGACAGGGGGCGCAGAGACCCAGTACTTC. Translating gives CASRRTGGAETQYF.

V gene TRBV4-1 combines with J gene TRBJ1-5, with D possibly matching TRBD1 (5 bases). The CDR3 is made up of 15 amino acids. Germline assignment: CDR1 MGHRA and CDR2 YSYEKL. Trimming cost V 4 bases and J 3 bases, with 13 bases left between them. The CDR3 loop reads CASSPREGFNQPQHF. In DNA, the CDR3 is TGCGCCAGCAGCCCCAGGGAGGGCTTCAATCAGCCCCAGCATTTT.

This chain connects TRBV28 to TRBJ1-1; 7 positions match TRBD1. This CDR3 spans 14 amino acids. V trimming: 5 bases; J trimming: 4 bases; junction bases outside the gene matches: 7. Germline V gene lookup returns CDR1 MDHEN and CDR2 SYDVKM. CDR3 bases: TGTGCCAGCAGTGGACTCGCAGGGGGCACTGAAGCTTTCTTT. It codes for CASSGLAGGTEAFF.

The chain links TRBV29-1 to TRBJ1-2; TRBD1 might be the D (6 bases). V was clipped by 4 bases and J by 5 bases, with 14 bases between them. Germline V CDR1 and CDR2: SQVTM, ANQGSEA. This CDR3 has 13 amino acids. The CDR3 DNA is TGCAGCGTTGCCGACAGGCTATCATATGGCTACACCTTC. Amino acid sequence: CSVADRLSYGYTF.

The chain carries TRBV5-4 and TRBJ1-2; 9 nucleotides match TRBD1. The CDR3 is made up of 18 amino acids. With 6 bases clipped from V and 1 base from J, the junction kept 16 bases outside the gene matches. Per the germline V gene, CDR1 is SGHNT and CDR2 is YYREEE (reference sequence). The CDR3 protein is CASIKPVTGGIGNYGYTF. For the CDR3, the DNA is TGTGCCAGCATCAAGCCGGTGACAGGGGGTATAGGTAACTATGGCTACACCTTC.